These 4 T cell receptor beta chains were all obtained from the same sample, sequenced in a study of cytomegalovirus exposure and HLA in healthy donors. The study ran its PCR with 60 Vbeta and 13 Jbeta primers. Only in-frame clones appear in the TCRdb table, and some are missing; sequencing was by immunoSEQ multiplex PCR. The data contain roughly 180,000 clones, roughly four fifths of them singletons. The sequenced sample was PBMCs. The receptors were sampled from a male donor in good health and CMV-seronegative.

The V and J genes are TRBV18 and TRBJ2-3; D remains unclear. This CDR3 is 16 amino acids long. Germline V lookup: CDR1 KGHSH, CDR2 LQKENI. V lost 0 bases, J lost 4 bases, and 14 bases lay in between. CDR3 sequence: CASSPPAQAAPDTQYF. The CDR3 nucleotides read TGTGCCAGCTCACCACCCGCCCAGGCAGCCCCAGATACGCAGTATTTT.

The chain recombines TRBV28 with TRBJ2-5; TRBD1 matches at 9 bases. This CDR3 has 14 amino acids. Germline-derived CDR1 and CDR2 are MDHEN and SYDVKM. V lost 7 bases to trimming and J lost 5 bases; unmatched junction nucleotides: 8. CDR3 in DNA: TGTGCCAGCACCACGACAGGGGGGGATGAGACCCAGTACTTC. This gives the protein CASTTTGGDETQYF.

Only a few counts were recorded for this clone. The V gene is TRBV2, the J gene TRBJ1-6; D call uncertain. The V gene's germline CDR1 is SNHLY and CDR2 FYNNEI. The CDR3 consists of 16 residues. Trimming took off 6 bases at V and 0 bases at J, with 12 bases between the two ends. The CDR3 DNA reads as TGTGCCAGCAGCCCTACAAGGAGCTCCTATAATTCACCCCTCCACTTT. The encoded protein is CASSPTRSSYNSPLHF.

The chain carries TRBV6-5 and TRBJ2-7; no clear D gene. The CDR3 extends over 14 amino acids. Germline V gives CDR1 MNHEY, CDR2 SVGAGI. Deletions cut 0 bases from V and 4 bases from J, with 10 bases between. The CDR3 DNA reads TGTGCCAGCAGTTACTCTCAGGCAGTTTACGAGCAGTACTTC. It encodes CASSYSQAVYEQYF.